This TCR beta chain originates from a study of cytomegalovirus exposure and HLA in healthy donors. Turning to the study itself: The 120 validation repertoires were reported in a later analysis to have been generated on the same platform as the approximately 700 first-cohort repertoires. General study results and limits: CMV antigen specificity of a few CMV-associated chains was confirmed in vitro. Most observed TCR sequences were rare, whereas some public TCRs were detected in many donors.

This table comes from immunoSEQ multiplex PCR, and its TCRdb copy is limited to in-frame clones, with some not included. The sample has about 160,000 clones, over 85% seen once. This CDR3 comprises 15 residues. In germline, CDR1 is MGHRA, CDR2 YSYEKL. V was pared by 0 bases and J by 4 bases, with 9 bases between. An approximately 130-subject validation cohort, separate from the approximately 690-subject first cohort, supplied the donors. For this clone: Its target is unknown.

The TCR comes from a man between 18 and 29 years old in good health and CMV-seropositive. Sequencing was performed on PBMCs. The chain combines TRBV4-1 with TRBJ1-4, with a weak D call TRBD1 (6 bases). CDR3 in amino acids: CASSQDSRGNEKLFF. CDR3 bases: TGCGCCAGCAGCCAAGATAGCAGGGGTAATGAAAAACTGTTTTTT.